This TCR beta chain was recorded in a study of patients and donors after allogeneic stem cell transplantation (dated by TCRdb to 2020 to 2022). The sample holds a few counts of this clonotype. The specificity of this receptor is unknown. Base qualities are not provided; no much larger clone lies one nucleotide away. Receptors were amplified or captured by RT-PCR. The sequencer was a NextSeq 550. TCRdb cleaned the public reads at Q25 with fastp, built clones with MiXCR and kept in-frame beta chains. A single entry per CDR3 protein holds the most common genes and DNA from its merged rows. A total of approximately 150,000 distinct CDR3 sequences appear in this sample, more than 20% of them only once. The leading ten clones occupy roughly 26% of the sample. This receptor was obtained from a human donor who was either an allogeneic HSCT recipient or a stem cell or donor lymphocyte infusion donor (not recorded which). It is not recorded whose cells these are; they may come from a transplant donor. The source material was blood, either unsorted or a sorted T cell fraction (not recorded which).

The CDR3 loop reads CASSPMDSGWNIQYF. The nucleotide sequence is given as TGTGCCAGCAGCCCCATGGACAGTGGGTGGAACATTCAGTACTTC. This receptor chain uses TRBV27 and TRBJ2-4, with TRBD1 as a weak D call on 6 bases. The germline V gene (reference sequence) supplies CDR1 MNHEY and CDR2 SMNVEV. The CDR3 runs 15 amino acids, cysteine and phenylalanine included. The entry retains the CDR3 DNA only, 45 bases that are in frame from base 1. V loses 6 bases, J loses 7 bases, and the germline ends lie 19 bases apart.